What follows are 21 T cell receptor beta chains derived from one specimen sequenced in a study of beta chain features in type 1 diabetes. Expressed TCRB transcripts were sequenced because the entire RNA isolate underwent reverse transcription. The assay was immunoSEQ multiplex PCR, and TCRdb's table has in-frame clones only and misses some. The sample shows a few hundred thousand clones, roughly 30% of them seen only once. The sequencing sample was made of naive CD4+ T cells from blood. These TCRs come from a man between 18 and 29 years old in good health.

The rearrangement uses TRBV7-2 and TRBJ2-2; D gene unclear. The CDR3 length is 17 residues. V was trimmed by 5 bases and J by 3 bases, leaving 19 bases between them. Per the germline V gene, CDR1 is SGHTA and CDR2 is FQGNSA. The CDR3, as DNA: TGTGCCAGCAGCCTCCTCTTTGTTAGGGCCTACACCGGGGAGCTGTTTTTT. Protein product: CASSLLFVRAYTGELFF. Together with reference TRBV7-2 and TRBJ2-2, the CDR3 gives the full variable domain: GAGVSQSPSNKVTEKGKDVELRCDPISGHTALYWYRQSLGQGLEFLIYFQGNSAPDKSGLPSDRFSAERTGGSVSTLTIQRTQQEDSAVYLCASSLLFVRAYTGELFFGEGSRLTVL.

A remark on this clone: Other nucleotide sequences from this sample produce the same CDR3. The V gene is TRBV20-1, the J gene TRBJ2-7, with a tentative D call TRBD1 (6 bases). CDR1 DFQATT and CDR2 SNEGSKA come from the germline V gene (reference sequence). Trimming cost V 3 bases and J 3 bases, with 6 bases left between them. The CDR3 covers 11 residues. CDR3 DNA sequence: TGCAGTGCTAGGGACAGCTACGAGCAGTACTTC. It is translated as CSARDSYEQYF.

The CDR3 DNA reads TGTGCCAGCAGCCCTCGGGCCCAGGGCTATGGCTACACCTTC. It specifies CASSPRAQGYGYTF. The chain links TRBV28 to TRBJ1-2, with D perhaps matching TRBD1 (5 bases). In germline, CDR1 is MDHEN, CDR2 SYDVKM. The length of the CDR3 is 14 residues. The V gene lost 6 bases and the J gene lost 4 bases, with 15 bases spanning the gap.

The J gene is TRBJ2-2, the V gene TRBV30, with a possible D match to TRBD1 (6 bases). Deletions cut 3 bases from V and 0 bases from J, with 14 bases between. The germline V gene has CDR1 GTSNPN and CDR2 SVGIG (reference sequence). CDR3 size: 16 residues. As DNA, the CDR3 is TGTGCCTGGAGGCGAAGGGACACCGCGAACACCGGGGAGCTGTTTTTT. Translation: CAWRRRDTANTGELFF.

The rearrangement links TRBV2 to TRBJ2-5; D is perhaps TRBD1 or TRBD2 (5 bases each). From germline, CDR1 is SNHLY and CDR2 FYNNEI. The CDR3 consists of 14 residues. V lost 6 bases to trimming and J lost 5 bases, with 16 bases between them. In DNA form, the CDR3 reads TGTGCCAGCAGGGCGAGATCCGGGACGGAGACCCAGTACTTC. Translation gives CASRARSGTETQYF.

The chain links TRBV7-2 to TRBJ2-1, with 7 bases matching TRBD2. Trimming removed 8 bases from V and 2 bases from J; junction bases left unmatched: 9. Per germline, CDR1 SGHTA and CDR2 FQGNSA. This CDR3 has 15 residues. CDR3 sequence reads: CASLKSGLPYNEQFF. The CDR3 DNA sequence: TGTGCCAGCCTCAAGTCGGGACTACCCTACAATGAGCAGTTCTTC.

The gene calls are TRBV25-1 and TRBJ2-7; no clear D gene. V was cut by 1 base and J by 3 bases, with 7 bases left in between. This CDR3 is built from 13 residues. In germline, CDR1 is MGHDK, CDR2 SYGVNS. CDR3 amino acids: CASSESLGYEQYF. Written as DNA, the CDR3 is TGTGCCAGCAGTGAATCCTTGGGCTACGAGCAGTACTTC.

This clone was counted between two and nine times. This sequence joins TRBV9 and TRBJ1-1; 8 bases match TRBD1. The CDR3 has 12 amino acids. Germline V CDR1 and CDR2: SGDLS, YYNGEE. Trimming at V came to 3 bases and at J to 7 bases, leaving 2 bases not matched to a gene. The DNA of the CDR3 is TGTGCCAGCAGCGCACAGGGGGGTGAAGCTTTCTTT. Translation gives CASSAQGGEAFF.

For this clone: The identical CDR3 is also encoded by other nucleotide sequences in the sample. As DNA, the CDR3 is TGTGCCAGCAGTTACCTGGAGACCCAGTACTTC. Translated: CASSYLETQYF. The chain recombines TRBV6-6 with TRBJ2-5; D remains ambiguous. CDR1 and CDR2 from the germline V gene are MNHNY and SVGAGI (reference sequence). CDR3 length: 11 residues. V was pared by 2 bases and J by 5 bases, with 3 bases between.

The chain employs TRBV16 and TRBJ2-6; no clear D. CDR3 length equals 16 residues. V was cut by 6 bases and J by 2 bases, with 14 bases left in between. In germline, CDR1 is KGHSY, CDR2 FQNENV. The CDR3 loop reads CASSMSAHPGANVLTF. In nucleotides, the CDR3 is TGTGCCAGCAGTATGTCGGCTCATCCTGGGGCCAACGTCCTGACTTTC.

This clone was picked up a small number of times. The sample has other DNA sequences that encode this CDR3 too. V is TRBV30 and J is TRBJ1-2; D gene ambiguous. CDR3 size: 12 residues. V was clipped by 0 bases and J by 2 bases, with 4 bases between them. Per germline, CDR1 GTSNPN and CDR2 SVGIG (reference sequence). The DNA for the CDR3 is TGTGCCTGGAGTGTGCAGAACTATGGCTACACCTTC. As protein: CAWSVQNYGYTF.

This clone has a handful of counts. The rearrangement joins TRBV28 to TRBJ2-7, with TRBD2 identical over 7 bases. Trimming removed 6 bases from V and 4 bases from J; junction bases left unmatched: 6. The CDR3 is 13 residues long. CDR1 MDHEN and CDR2 SYDVKM come from the germline V gene. CDR3 nucleotide sequence: TGTGCCAGCAGGCCTAGCGGCTTGTACGAGCAGTACTTC. Translated: CASRPSGLYEQYF.

The chain employs TRBV30 and TRBJ1-5; no clear D. Germline V lookup: CDR1 GTSNPN, CDR2 SVGIG (reference sequence). The V end was cut by 1 base, the J end by 0 bases, with 10 bases between. CDR3 length: 15 amino acids. CDR3 protein: CAWSEMHFSNQPQHF. CDR3 sequence (DNA): TGTGCCTGGAGTGAAATGCACTTTAGCAATCAGCCCCAGCATTTT.

The chain couples TRBV9 to TRBJ2-7; no clear D. This CDR3 is 14 amino acids long. Germline-derived CDR1 and CDR2 are SGDLS and YYNGEE. V gave up 0 bases and J gave up 4 bases, with 11 bases separating them. The CDR3 nucleotides read TGTGCCAGCAGCGTAGAATCAGGACCTTACGAGCAGTACTTC. Translating it yields CASSVESGPYEQYF.

This chain uses TRBV27 with TRBJ2-1, with 8 bases fitting TRBD1. CDR3 length: 14 residues. The germline V gene encodes CDR1 MNHEY and CDR2 SMNVEV (reference sequence). The V segment lost 1 base and the J segment 12 bases; nucleotides outside the gene matches: 8. CDR3 amino acids: CASSLWTGKGRQFF. The CDR3 nucleotides are TGTGCCAGCAGTTTATGGACAGGGAAAGGGAGGCAGTTCTTC.

This clone came up a few times. The chain has TRBV20-1 and TRBJ2-2; D not resolved. The germline CDR1 and CDR2 sequences are DFQATT and SNEGSKA (reference sequence). The CDR3 spans 11 residues. Trimming shortened V by 6 bases and J by 4 bases, and 6 bases separated the two germline ends. CDR3 sequence (DNA): TGCAGTGCCCAGGTCACCGGGGAGCTGTTTTTT. Translated, it gives CSAQVTGELFF.

To note about this clone: This same CDR3 is encoded by further DNA sequences in the sample. The V and J genes are TRBV7-2 and TRBJ2-7, with a tentative D call TRBD1 (6 bases). In germline, CDR1 is SGHTA, CDR2 FQGNSA. V lost 1 base and J 3 bases, leaving 7 bases between the germline ends. CDR3 length: 13 residues. CDR3 residues: CASSLEQGYEQYF. The CDR3 DNA follows: TGTGCCAGCAGCTTAGAACAGGGCTACGAGCAGTACTTC.

V usage is TRBV30 and J usage is TRBJ2-3; the D gene is possibly TRBD2 (5 bases). This CDR3 is built from 15 residues. Per germline, CDR1 GTSNPN and CDR2 SVGIG (reference sequence). V was trimmed by 1 base and J by 2 bases, leaving 13 bases between them. In nucleotides, the CDR3 is TGTGCCTGGAGTGGGTTGGGCGGGCCCACAGATACGCAGTATTTT. As protein: CAWSGLGGPTDTQYF.

This clone occurred a few times. The chain is built from TRBV7-9 and TRBJ1-2; D unclear. The CDR3 has 15 amino acids. Germline V CDR1 and CDR2: SEHNR, FQNEAQ (reference sequence). The ends were cut back, 0 bases at V and 4 bases at J, with 12 bases in the middle. CDR3 sequence (DNA): TGTGCCAGCAGCTTAGCGGGAATGCTACCCTATGGCTACACCTTC. Its translation is CASSLAGMLPYGYTF. The full variable domain, its missing parts supplied by reference TRBV7-9 and TRBJ1-2, is DTGVSQNPRHKITKRGQNVTFRCDPISEHNRLYWYRQTLGQGPEFLTYFQNEAQLEKSRLLSDRFSAERPKGSFSTLEIQRTEQGDSAMYLCASSLAGMLPYGYTFGSGTRLTVV.

In this sample, this clone turned up once. The same CDR3 arises from other DNA sequences in this sample as well. The rearrangement uses TRBV9 and TRBJ2-7; possibly TRBD2 for D (6 bases). V was pared by 0 bases and J by 4 bases, with 8 bases between. CDR1 and CDR2 from the germline V gene are SGDLS and YYNGEE. The length of the CDR3 is 13 residues. The CDR3 nucleotides read TGTGCCAGCAGCGTAGATCGGGGGTACGAGCAGTACTTC. The encoded protein is CASSVDRGYEQYF.

The rearrangement joins TRBV5-6 to TRBJ1-1; TRBD1 matches at 8 bases. V trimming: 4 bases; J trimming: 12 bases; junction bases outside the gene matches: 14. The germline V gene encodes CDR1 SGHDT and CDR2 YYEEEE. The CDR3 totals 14 residues. The CDR3 sequence is CASSQDRGWTQTFF. The CDR3 bases are TGTGCCAGCAGCCAAGACAGGGGATGGACACAAACTTTCTTT.